This entry describes one TCR beta chain. Its matching antigen is unknown. The CDR3 is 16 amino acids. Trimming took off 0 bases at V and 6 bases at J, with 15 bases between the two ends. Germline V gene sequence: CDR1 LGHNA, CDR2 YNFKEQ. Libraries were prepared by immunoSEQ multiplex PCR; TCRdb keeps only in-frame clonotypes and omits some of them. Among about 100,000 clones listed, around 87% were seen once. The sample is drawn from a study of T cell responses to AZD1222 COVID-19 vaccine. General study findings and limits: Two AZD1222 administrations were followed by greater Spike-specific TCR breadth and depth. Donors skewed white British and female; clonal diversity was possibly underestimated.

This chain connects TRBV4-2 to TRBJ1-5; D is ambiguous. This sequence was found in an adult in good health. This sample comprised peripheral blood, obtained on day 0 of AZD1222 vaccination. The CDR3 reads CASSQDGESWVQPQHF. In DNA form, the CDR3 reads TGTGCCAGCAGCCAAGATGGGGAGAGCTGGGTTCAGCCCCAGCATTTT.